The 24 T cell receptor beta chains below all came from one sample that was sequenced in a study of blood T cell repertoires in COVID-19. Assay: immunoSEQ multiplex PCR; the TCRdb copy retains only in-frame clones and omits some. Of about 140,000 clones listed, about 80% are singletons. Sequencing was done on a sample of peripheral blood. These receptors were obtained from a woman aged 60 to 75 with acute or convalescent COVID-19.

This sequence joins TRBV30 and TRBJ1-4; no firm D call. This CDR3 comprises 15 residues. The V end lost 1 base, the J end lost 1 base, and 10 bases lay between the germline ends. Germline assignment: CDR1 GTSNPN and CDR2 SVGIG (reference sequence). The CDR3 sequence is CAWSAKSITNEKLFF. CDR3 sequence (DNA): TGTGCCTGGAGTGCCAAGAGTATAACTAATGAAAAACTGTTTTTT.

V usage is TRBV4-1 and J usage is TRBJ2-5, with 10 bases that match TRBD2. The CDR3 sequence is 16 residues long. V trimming: 3 bases; J trimming: 1 base; junction bases outside the gene matches: 5. Germline CDR1 reads MGHRA; CDR2 reads YSYEKL. CDR3 DNA sequence: TGCGCCAGCAGCCAGATACTAGCGGGAATCCAAGAGACCCAGTACTTC. Its translation is CASSQILAGIQETQYF.

This sequence joins TRBV5-5 and TRBJ2-3, with a possible D match to TRBD2 (6 bases). This CDR3 is 15 amino acids long. Between the trimmed V and J ends, which lost 4 bases and 0 bases, there was a span of 12 bases. The V gene's germline CDR1 is SGHKS and CDR2 YYEKEE (reference sequence). CDR3 bases: TGTGCCAGCAGCCCTACTAGCCTTAGCACAGATACGCAGTATTTT. Translation gives CASSPTSLSTDTQYF. Using reference TRBV5-5 and TRBJ2-3 for the parts outside the CDR3, the full variable domain is DAGVTQSPTHLIKTRGQQVTLRCSPISGHKSVSWYQQVLGQGPQFIFQYYEKEERGRGNFPDRFSARQFPNYSSELNVNALLLGDSALYLCASSPTSLSTDTQYFGPGTRLTVL.

The chain recombines TRBV6-6 with TRBJ1-1, with 8 bases lining up with TRBD1. Trimming removed 5 bases from V and 5 bases from J; junction bases left unmatched: 4. CDR3 length: 13 amino acids. Looked up from germline, CDR1 is MNHNY and CDR2 is SVGAGI (reference sequence). The CDR3 bases are TGTGCCAGCAGTCAGGACAGGGATACTGAAGCTTTCTTT. Protein sequence: CASSQDRDTEAFF.

This clone came up once. V and J are TRBV7-8 and TRBJ2-1; 11 bases agree with TRBD2. With V trimmed by 2 bases and J by 5 bases, 2 bases remained unmatched. CDR3 size: 15 residues. Germline V CDR1 and CDR2: SGHVS, FQNEAQ. The CDR3 DNA reads as TGTGCCAGCAGCTTATCGGGACTAGCGGACAATGAGCAGTTCTTC. Amino acid sequence: CASSLSGLADNEQFF. Based on the CDR3 plus reference TRBV7-8 and TRBJ2-1, the full variable domain is GAGVSQSPRYKVAKRGQDVALRCDPISGHVSLFWYQQALGQGPEFLTYFQNEAQLDKSGLPSDRFFAERPEGSVSTLKIQRTQQEDSAVYLCASSLSGLADNEQFFGPGTRLTVL.

The rearrangement links TRBV29-1 to TRBJ1-2; 8 positions agree with TRBD1. Germline V CDR1 and CDR2: SQVTM, ANQGSEA. The CDR3 sequence is 12 residues long. The V segment lost 6 bases and the J segment 7 bases; nucleotides outside the gene matches: 7. CDR3 sequence reads: CSVQDRVGGYTF. Here the CDR3 DNA reads TGCAGCGTCCAGGACAGGGTCGGTGGCTACACCTTC.

This chain connects TRBV5-4 to TRBJ1-2, with TRBD1 matching 8 bases. With V trimmed by 5 bases and J by 8 bases, 14 bases remained unmatched. Germline CDR1 SGHNT, CDR2 YYREEE (reference sequence). CDR3 length: 15 amino acids. In DNA form, the CDR3 reads TGTGCCAGCAGGGGGAGTCTGGCAGGGGGCGAAGGCTACACCTTC. Its translation is CASRGSLAGGEGYTF. Looking up the rest from reference TRBV5-4 and TRBJ1-2 gives the full variable domain: ETGVTQSPTHLIKTRGQQVTLRCSSQSGHNTVSWYQQALGQGPQFIFQYYREEENGRGNFPPRFSGLQFPNYSSELNVNALELDDSALYLCASRGSLAGGEGYTFGSGTRLTVV.

The chain is built from TRBV5-1 and TRBJ2-5, with 9 bases aligning to TRBD1. Losses at the gene ends were 3 bases for V and 3 bases for J; bases not matched to a gene: 3. This CDR3 comprises 14 residues. Per germline, CDR1 SGHRS and CDR2 YFSETQ. CDR3 nucleotides: TGCGCCAGCAGCTCGGGACAGGGAGAAGAGACCCAGTACTTC. The encoded protein is CASSSGQGEETQYF.

The chain is built from TRBV6-4 and TRBJ2-5, with a weak D call TRBD2 (5 bases). Germline lookup yields CDR1 MRHNA and CDR2 SNTAGT. Trimming stripped 4 bases from V and 5 bases from J, with 11 bases between. The CDR3 spans 13 residues. CDR3 DNA: TGTGCCAGCAGTGCTAGCACTAGGGAGACCCAGTACTTC. It is translated as CASSASTRETQYF.

This chain uses TRBV9 with TRBJ1-6; no clear D. The V and J ends lost 2 bases and 4 bases respectively, with 16 bases between them. Germline V CDR1 and CDR2: SGDLS, YYNGEE. The CDR3 has 17 residues. This CDR3 is CASSVTTRTGYNSPLHF. CDR3 sequence (DNA): TGTGCCAGCAGCGTCACGACGCGGACGGGATATAATTCACCCCTCCACTTT.

The V and J genes are TRBV12-5 and TRBJ2-1, with unresolved D. The length of the CDR3 is 11 residues. Looked up from germline, CDR1 is LGHNT and CDR2 is FRNRAP. V lost 6 bases and J lost 5, with 5 bases in between. The CDR3 sequence is CASGNNNEQFF. In nucleotides, the CDR3 is TGTGCTAGTGGGAACAACAATGAGCAGTTCTTC. Based on the CDR3 plus reference TRBV12-5 and TRBJ2-1, the full variable domain is DARVTQTPRHKVTEMGQEVTMRCQPILGHNTVFWYRQTMMQGLELLAYFRNRAPLDDSGMPKDRFSAEMPDATLATLKIQPSEPRDSAVYFCASGNNNEQFFGPGTRLTVL.

The chain recombines TRBV28 with TRBJ1-6; 8 positions match TRBD1. From germline, CDR1 is MDHEN and CDR2 SYDVKM. Trimming removed 8 bases from V and 5 bases from J; junction bases left unmatched: 2. The CDR3 runs to 13 residues. CDR3 sequence: CASRQGNNSPLHF. For the CDR3, the DNA is TGTGCCAGCCGACAGGGGAATAATTCACCCCTCCACTTT.

This rearrangement joins TRBV9 to TRBJ2-3; 9 nucleotides match TRBD2. Germline-derived CDR1 and CDR2 are SGDLS and YYNGEE. V lost 4 bases and J lost 4; bases outside the gene matches: 19. This CDR3 is built from 19 residues. CDR3: CASSLRSGSLSPRADTQYF. The CDR3 nucleotides read TGTGCCAGCAGCCTCCGTAGCGGGAGTCTTTCTCCCCGAGCAGATACGCAGTATTTT.

This chain uses TRBV27 with TRBJ1-1, with a weak D call TRBD1 (5 bases). Germline V gene sequence: CDR1 MNHEY, CDR2 SMNVEV (reference sequence). This CDR3 is built from 14 residues. Trimming cost V 2 bases and J 0 bases, with 7 bases left between them. The CDR3 nucleotides read TGTGCCAGCAGTTTAAGGGGCCTGAACACTGAAGCTTTCTTT. Translated, it gives CASSLRGLNTEAFF.

This rearrangement joins TRBV27 to TRBJ1-1, with D tentatively TRBD1 (6 bases). The CDR3 extends over 17 amino acids. The germline V gene encodes CDR1 MNHEY and CDR2 SMNVEV (reference sequence). Trimming stripped 3 bases from V and 0 bases from J, with 17 bases between. This chain's CDR3 is CASSFIRAGVVNTEAFF. The CDR3 DNA reads as TGTGCCAGCAGTTTTATCCGGGCAGGGGTGGTGAACACTGAAGCTTTCTTT.

This sequence joins TRBV28 and TRBJ2-3; D may be TRBD1 (5 bases). Germline lookup yields CDR1 MDHEN and CDR2 SYDVKM. V lost 10 bases and J lost 2, with 25 bases in between. CDR3 length: 17 residues. In DNA form, the CDR3 reads TGTGCCACCCGCCTACTGACCGTTGGGGCCCTCACAGATACGCAGTATTTT. This gives the protein CATRLLTVGALTDTQYF.

The table lists this clone with a few counts. V gene TRBV10-1 combines with J gene TRBJ2-5, with D possibly matching TRBD2 (5 bases). Germline loops: CDR1 WNHNN, CDR2 SYGVQD (reference sequence). This CDR3 spans 14 amino acids. V lost 2 bases and J 5 bases, leaving 12 bases between the germline ends. This CDR3 reads CASSEMGERETQYF. CDR3 sequence (DNA): TGCGCCAGCAGTGAGATGGGAGAGAGGGAGACCCAGTACTTC.

The chain combines TRBV19 with TRBJ1-2; 9 bases match TRBD1. The CDR3 spans 15 residues. With V trimmed by 9 bases and J by 2 bases, 10 bases remained unmatched. CDR1 and CDR2 from the germline V gene are LNHDA and SQIVND (reference sequence). The CDR3, as DNA: TGTGCCAGCTTACTACAGGGGGCGCCGAACTATGGCTACACCTTC. As protein: CASLLQGAPNYGYTF.

This clone showed up just a few times. The rearrangement uses TRBV19 and TRBJ1-2; D gene unclear. Looked up from germline, CDR1 is LNHDA and CDR2 is SQIVND (reference sequence). V shed 7 bases and J shed 2 bases, with 11 bases lying between them. CDR3 length: 13 amino acids. The DNA of the CDR3 is TGTGCCAGTATCGGTTTAACCAACTATGGCTACACCTTC. Protein product: CASIGLTNYGYTF.

The CDR3 sequence: CASSSSPRTDTQYF. CDR3 coding DNA: TGTGCCAGCAGTTCCTCCCCTCGCACAGATACGCAGTATTTT. The V call is TRBV28, the J call TRBJ2-3; no clear D gene. V was trimmed by 4 bases and J by 1 base, leaving 9 bases between them. Germline lookup yields CDR1 MDHEN and CDR2 SYDVKM. This CDR3 has 14 residues.

CDR3: CASSVSGAYTGELFF. The CDR3 DNA sequence: TGTGCCAGCAGTGTATCAGGGGCGTACACCGGGGAGCTGTTTTTT. The chain is built from TRBV6-4 and TRBJ2-2; possible D gene TRBD1, 6 bases. Germline assignment: CDR1 MRHNA and CDR2 SNTAGT. The CDR3 is made up of 15 amino acids. With 4 bases removed from V and 3 bases from J, the gap between germline ends came to 12 bases.

The chain is built from TRBV6-1 and TRBJ1-2; 9 bases fit TRBD1. In germline, CDR1 is MNHNS, CDR2 SASEGT. The CDR3 runs 17 residues. V lost 2 bases, J lost 2 bases, and 9 bases stayed unmatched. The CDR3 DNA sequence: TGTGCCAGCAGTGAATCATATTACGGACAGGGGAACTATGGCTACACCTTC. Translated: CASSESYYGQGNYGYTF.

The chain combines TRBV29-1 with TRBJ1-2; possible D gene TRBD1, 6 bases. Germline V gene data show CDR1 as SQVTM and CDR2 as ANQGSEA. The CDR3 has 15 residues. V was shortened by 0 bases and J by 4 bases, with 15 bases between the two germline ends. DNA of the CDR3: TGCAGCGTTGAAGATCGAAGAGGGGGATTCTATGGCTACACCTTC. It yields the protein CSVEDRRGGFYGYTF.

The count of this clone is one. The V and J genes are TRBV15 and TRBJ2-5; no definite D call. CDR1 and CDR2 from the germline V gene are LNHNV and YYDKDF (reference sequence). The CDR3 extends over 17 amino acids. V gave up 0 bases and J gave up 5 bases, with 19 bases separating them. The CDR3, as DNA: TGTGCCACCAGCAGAGATAAGTTGAGGTCTAGTTGGGAGACCCAGTACTTC. Translation gives CATSRDKLRSSWETQYF.